A selection of T cell receptor beta chains follows, all from one sample in a study of T cells in Graves' hyperthyroidism and ophthalmopathy. TCRdb redid the calling of the multiplex PCR reads with MiXCR, one entry per CDR3 protein. The top ten clones hold roughly 20% of a sample with roughly 570,000 distinct CDR3 sequences, about 43% of them seen once. The sample taken for sequencing was peripheral blood or thyroid tissue (not recorded which). These receptors were collected from an adult woman with Graves' disease, either hyperthyroidism or ophthalmopathy (not recorded which). Each CDR3 is given with its conserved first and last residue. Fields, in order: J gene, V gene, clone size, CDR3 protein. Clone size appears in some rows only: once, few, many, or a class for an expanded clone.

j_gene: TRBJ1-5
v_gene: TRBV6-5
abundance: -
CDR3aa: CASRGIRNSNQPQHF

j_gene: TRBJ2-5
v_gene: TRBV9
abundance: -
CDR3aa: CASSARAGETQYF

j_gene: TRBJ1-1
v_gene: TRBV7-2
abundance: many
CDR3aa: CASSSMMNTEAFF

j_gene: TRBJ1-3
v_gene: TRBV12-3/TRBV12-4
abundance: many
CDR3aa: CASRPLGEIKNTIYF

j_gene: TRBJ1-2
v_gene: TRBV7-2
abundance: once
CDR3aa: CASSSPFASYGYTF

j_gene: TRBJ1-2
v_gene: TRBV28
abundance: -
CDR3aa: CASRDAFYGYTF

j_gene: -
v_gene: TRBV2
abundance: -
CDR3aa: CASRKTSWNIQAKNIQYF

j_gene: TRBJ2-7
v_gene: TRBV6-2/TRBV6-3
abundance: many
CDR3aa: CASSYGVEQYF

j_gene: TRBJ1-5
v_gene: TRBV5-1
abundance: -
CDR3aa: CASSTTTVGSPQHF

j_gene: TRBJ2-7
v_gene: TRBV20-1
abundance: many
CDR3aa: CSARSTGDYEQYF

j_gene: TRBJ1-5
v_gene: TRBV10-3
abundance: many
CDR3aa: CAISAQITGANQPQHF

j_gene: TRBJ2-7
v_gene: TRBV7-2
abundance: -
CDR3aa: CASSFPGTSGSYEQYF

j_gene: TRBJ2-7
v_gene: TRBV29-1
abundance: -
CDR3aa: CSVATDLHEQYF

j_gene: TRBJ2-7
v_gene: TRBV28
abundance: -
CDR3aa: CASAAGLAGGGGSYEQYF

j_gene: TRBJ1-2
v_gene: TRBV12-3/TRBV12-4
abundance: many
CDR3aa: CASSRPLDRGLVYGYTF

j_gene: TRBJ1-1
v_gene: TRBV10-3
abundance: many
CDR3aa: CAISESGRTRWTEAFF

j_gene: TRBJ2-1
v_gene: TRBV2
abundance: few
CDR3aa: CASPEQGSNEQFF

j_gene: TRBJ1-1
v_gene: TRBV6-5
abundance: few
CDR3aa: CASSYVPGQGATEAFF

j_gene: TRBJ1-2
v_gene: TRBV5-1
abundance: many
CDR3aa: CASSLDLGQGHGYTF

j_gene: TRBJ2-6
v_gene: TRBV7-3
abundance: -
CDR3aa: CASSLNPGANVLTF

j_gene: TRBJ2-5
v_gene: TRBV29-1
abundance: -
CDR3aa: CSLFRQQTQYF

j_gene: TRBJ2-7
v_gene: TRBV6-5
abundance: many
CDR3aa: CASRPPGVDEQYF

j_gene: TRBJ2-2
v_gene: TRBV15
abundance: -
CDR3aa: CATSREWGSTGELFF

j_gene: TRBJ1-2
v_gene: TRBV11-2
abundance: many
CDR3aa: CASSTTGVYGYTF

j_gene: TRBJ2-2
v_gene: TRBV7-2
abundance: -
CDR3aa: CASSPGIGTELFF

j_gene: TRBJ2-7
v_gene: TRBV5-1
abundance: few
CDR3aa: CASSLHGLSLISYEQYF

j_gene: TRBJ2-7
v_gene: TRBV20-1
abundance: -
CDR3aa: CSARGPLDQSSYEQYF

j_gene: TRBJ2-7
v_gene: TRBV9
abundance: many
CDR3aa: CASSVGQGAFYEQYF

j_gene: TRBJ1-2
v_gene: TRBV5-1
abundance: -
CDR3aa: CASSLEGSANYGYTF

j_gene: TRBJ1-5
v_gene: TRBV20-1
abundance: -
CDR3aa: CSVPDRAVGNQPQHF

j_gene: TRBJ1-1
v_gene: TRBV20-1
abundance: -
CDR3aa: CSASLSGGTEAFF